One sample yielded the 7 T cell receptor beta chains listed below, sequenced in a study of CD8 T cells in Susac syndrome (dated by TCRdb to the late 2010s). Library creation used the immunoSEQ multiplex PCR assay. RNA was extracted with the RNeasy kit and roughly 0.45 to 1 ug was reverse transcribed using random hexamers. The public reads were run again by TCRdb, first through fastp at Q25 and then through MiXCR, and only productive beta chains were kept. Under each unique CDR3 protein, matching rows form one entry showing the most common genes and DNA. This sample has about 300,000 distinct CDR3 sequences in its table, and 85% of those were observed once. In total, the top ten clones hold approximately 0.2% of the sample. Sequencing input: CD8+ T cells from PBMCs. The source of these receptors is a human donor with multiple sclerosis.

This chain joins TRBV30 and TRBJ2-7; 8 positions match TRBD1. CDR1 and CDR2 (germline): GTSNPN, SVGIG (reference sequence). V was pared by 5 bases and J by 2 bases, with 5 bases of the junction left unmatched. CDR3 size: 13 residues. This CDR3 is CAWSGTGPYEQYF. The CDR3, as DNA: TGTGCCTGGTCCGGGACAGGTCCCTACGAGCAGTACTTC.

This clonotype has just one count. V is TRBV20-1 and J is TRBJ1-6; 9 bases align to TRBD1. The CDR3 loop spans 16 amino acids. With V trimmed by 2 bases and J by 11 bases, 13 bases remained unmatched. Germline V CDR1 and CDR2: DFQATT, SNEGSKA (reference sequence). The CDR3 sequence is CSARPGTGYGNPPLHF. In DNA, the CDR3 is TGCAGTGCTAGACCCGGGACAGGGTACGGAAATCCACCCCTCCACTTT.

The V and J genes are TRBV27 and TRBJ2-4; 14 positions agree with TRBD2. Trimming took 5 bases from V and 6 from J; bases not matched to a gene: 3. The CDR3 length is 15 residues. Germline V gene sequence: CDR1 MNHEY, CDR2 SMNVEV (reference sequence). CDR3 sequence reads: CASSPGTSGRNIQYF. The CDR3 coding sequence is TGTGCCAGCAGTCCTGGGACTAGCGGGAGAAACATTCAGTACTTC.

This sequence joins TRBV2 and TRBJ2-5; the D is unclear. The V end was cut by 8 bases, the J end by 5 bases, with 15 bases between. This CDR3 comprises 13 residues. Looked up from germline, CDR1 is SNHLY and CDR2 is FYNNEI. This CDR3 reads CASERREEETQYF. The DNA for the CDR3 is TGTGCCAGCGAGCGTCGAGAGGAGGAGACCCAGTACTTC.

This chain joins TRBV24-1 and TRBJ2-1, with 8 bases identical to TRBD2. CDR1 and CDR2 from the germline V gene are KGHDR and SFDVKD. The CDR3 totals 16 residues. Trimming took 6 bases from V and 5 from J; bases not matched to a gene: 11. The CDR3 loop reads CATSSRLAGPNNEQFF. CDR3 DNA sequence: TGTGCCACCAGTAGCCGCTTAGCGGGACCAAACAATGAGCAGTTCTTC.

The chain links TRBV7-9 to TRBJ2-7, with 9 bases fitting TRBD1. The V gene's germline CDR1 is SEHNR and CDR2 FQNEAQ (reference sequence). The V segment lost 4 bases and the J segment 5 bases; nucleotides outside the gene matches: 9. The CDR3 length is 15 residues. This CDR3 reads CASSYPGQGNNEQYF. CDR3 DNA sequence: TGTGCCAGCAGCTATCCGGGACAGGGAAACAACGAGCAGTACTTC.

The genes are TRBV7-2 and TRBJ2-5; D may be TRBD2 (5 bases). From germline, CDR1 is SGHTA and CDR2 FQGNSA. Trimming took off 5 bases at V and 9 bases at J, with 16 bases between the two ends. The CDR3 runs to 13 residues. CDR3 amino acids: CASSLGLMEAQYF. The CDR3 coding sequence is TGTGCCAGCAGCCTCGGACTCATGGAGGCCCAGTACTTC.